These 7 T cell receptor beta chains share one sample of origin, sequenced in a study of OX40 agonist ivuxolimab in advanced cancers. Clones were sequenced by immunoSEQ multiplex PCR, and TCRdb holds only the in-frame ones, with some missing. The data contain about 17,000 clones, 75% to 80% of them singletons. The material sequenced was CD4+ or CD8+ T cells sorted from blood, taken in a trial of the OX40 agonist ivuxolimab. All receptors derive from an adult with an advanced solid tumor such as melanoma, head and neck, liver or kidney cancer.

The chain recombines TRBV19 with TRBJ2-7; TRBD2 matches at 8 bases. The CDR3 is made up of 15 amino acids. V lost 6 bases to trimming and J lost 0 bases; unmatched junction nucleotides: 7. CDR1 is LNHDA and CDR2 is SQIVND in the germline V gene (reference sequence). The CDR3, as DNA: TGTGCCAGTAGGAGCCGAGCGGGAGCCTCCTACGAGCAGTACTTC. It specifies CASRSRAGASYEQYF.

CDR3 DNA sequence: TGTGCCAGCAGACCCCCGGGACGGGGACAAGAGACCCAGTACTTC. Translated: CASRPPGRGQETQYF. This chain joins TRBV28 and TRBJ2-5; the D call may be TRBD1 or TRBD2 (5 bases each). Germline CDR1 reads MDHEN; CDR2 reads SYDVKM. V shed 6 bases and J shed 2 bases, with 16 bases lying between them. This CDR3 region has 15 residues.

This clone qualifies as medium-sized. This rearrangement joins TRBV28 to TRBJ1-1, with TRBD1 identical over 7 bases. The CDR3 has 14 residues. The trim removed 6 bases at V and 1 base at J, leaving 5 bases unmatched. Germline V CDR1 and CDR2: MDHEN, SYDVKM. The CDR3: CASRVTGTNTEAFF. The CDR3 nucleotides are TGTGCCAGCAGGGTGACAGGGACGAACACTGAAGCTTTCTTT. Combining the CDR3 with reference TRBV28 and TRBJ1-1 gives the whole variable domain DVKVTQSSRYLVKRTGEKVFLECVQDMDHENMFWYRQDPGLGLRLIYFSYDVKMKEKGDIPEGYSVSREKKERFSLILESASTNQTSMYLCASRVTGTNTEAFFGQGTRLTVV.

V gene TRBV7-3 combines with J gene TRBJ2-2; D uncertain. Germline V gene sequence: CDR1 SGHTA, CDR2 FQGTGA. This CDR3 contains 13 residues. Trimming pared 5 bases from V and 7 bases from J, leaving 11 bases between. The CDR3: CASSPLDGGELFF. The CDR3 DNA reads as TGTGCCAGCAGCCCCCTCGACGGCGGGGAGCTGTTTTTT. Filled out from reference TRBV7-3 and TRBJ2-2, the complete variable domain reads GAGVSQTPSNKVTEKGKYVELRCDPISGHTALYWYRQSLGQGPEFLIYFQGTGAADDSGLPNDRFFAVRPEGSVSTLKIQRTERGDSAVYLCASSPLDGGELFFGEGSRLTVL.

The rearrangement links TRBV30 to TRBJ2-7; D possibly corresponds to TRBD1 (5 bases). The CDR3 consists of 12 residues. Trimming left V 1 base short and J 8 bases short, with 12 bases between. Germline V CDR1 and CDR2: GTSNPN, SVGIG (reference sequence). The CDR3 DNA reads as TGTGCCTGGAGTGACCAGGGTTATCAGCAGTACTTC. Its translation is CAWSDQGYQQYF.

The gene calls are TRBV19 and TRBJ2-5, with 8 bases aligning to TRBD2. Germline V CDR1 and CDR2: LNHDA, SQIVND (reference sequence). The V segment lost 3 bases and the J segment 2 bases; nucleotides outside the gene matches: 5. This CDR3 has 15 amino acids. The CDR3 sequence: CASSILSGGQETQYF. The CDR3 region has the DNA TGTGCCAGTAGTATCCTCAGCGGGGGACAAGAGACCCAGTACTTC.

The chain has TRBV11-2 and TRBJ2-2; 7 nucleotides line up with TRBD2. The CDR3 consists of 15 residues. Germline CDR1 and CDR2: SGHAT and FQNNGV. The trim removed 3 bases at V and 4 bases at J, leaving 5 bases unmatched. CDR3 in DNA: TGTGCCAGCAGCTTGTCTAGCGGTGGCACCGGGGAGCTGTTTTTT. The encoded protein is CASSLSSGGTGELFF.